The 2 T cell receptor beta chains given below trace back to one sample, sequenced in a study of blood T cell repertoires in COVID-19. Data came from immunoSEQ multiplex PCR; TCRdb stores just in-frame clones and leaves some out. The sample records about 120,000 clones, around 74% being singletons. The sample taken for sequencing was peripheral blood. These receptors all come from a man aged 55 to 70 with acute or convalescent COVID-19.

The chain links TRBV4-1 to TRBJ2-3; perhaps TRBD1 as D (6 bases). The germline V gene encodes CDR1 MGHRA and CDR2 YSYEKL. Trimming removed 4 bases at V and 3 bases at J, with 14 bases between. The CDR3 is 15 residues long. This chain's CDR3 is CASSRSGQLTDTQYF. The CDR3 region has the DNA TGCGCCAGCAGCCGTTCGGGACAATTGACAGATACGCAGTATTTT.

The chain couples TRBV29-1 to TRBJ2-3; D gene ambiguous. With 7 bases removed from V and 3 bases from J, the gap between germline ends came to 20 bases. The germline V gene has CDR1 SQVTM and CDR2 ANQGSEA. CDR3 length: 15 amino acids. CDR3 bases: TGCAGCGCGAAGATCAGCCAGCGCGAAACAGATACGCAGTATTTT. It codes for CSAKISQRETDTQYF.